This T cell receptor beta chain is from a study of T cell changes during pregnancy in multiple sclerosis. TCRdb's table, derived via immunoSEQ multiplex PCR, lists solely in-frame clones and lacks some. Here the sample spans tens of thousands of clones, 80% to 90% being singletons. Trimming shortened V by 5 bases and J by 4 bases, and 14 bases separated the two germline ends. CDR1 and CDR2 (germline): SGHVS, FQNEAQ. The length of the CDR3 is 14 residues. The chain joins TRBV7-8 to TRBJ1-1; maybe TRBD1 (5 bases). The specimen was CD4+ T cells from peripheral blood mononuclear cells, collected in the first trimester of pregnancy. The sequence was obtained from a female donor in good health, enrolled as a control in a pregnancy study. CDR3 region: CASSRSRRGTEAFF. CDR3 DNA: TGTGCCAGCAGCCGGAGCCGTAGGGGCACTGAAGCTTTCTTT.